Following are 20 T cell receptor beta chains from one sample sequenced in a study of OX40 agonist ivuxolimab in advanced cancers. TCRdb keeps only in-frame clones here, not all; method: immunoSEQ multiplex PCR. The sample records 45,000 to 65,000 clones, around 77% being singletons. The material was CD4+ or CD8+ T cells sorted from blood, obtained in a trial of the OX40 agonist ivuxolimab. The receptors originated from an adult with an advanced solid tumor such as melanoma, head and neck, liver or kidney cancer.

The chain uses TRBV7-9 and TRBJ2-7; D not certain. Germline lookup yields CDR1 SEHNR and CDR2 FQNEAQ (reference sequence). The ends were cut back, 5 bases at V and 3 bases at J, with 11 bases in the middle. This CDR3 spans 13 amino acids. The CDR3 loop reads CASSLGQYYEQYF. As DNA, the CDR3 is TGTGCCAGCAGCCTAGGGCAGTACTACGAGCAGTACTTC.

CDR3 DNA sequence: TGTGCCAGCAGTTTATCGTCTCTCCCGGAGTCGACCTACGAGCAGTACTTC. Translating it yields CASSLSSLPESTYEQYF. The chain couples TRBV27 to TRBJ2-7, with D unresolved. The ends were cut back, 0 bases at V and 2 bases at J, with 17 bases in the middle. CDR3 length equals 17 residues. Germline CDR1 MNHEY, CDR2 SMNVEV (reference sequence).

CDR3 nucleotide sequence: TGTGCCAGCAGTTCGGGGACTCGGGGGACAGATACGCAGTATTTT. Translating it yields CASSSGTRGTDTQYF. The chain uses TRBV28 and TRBJ2-3, with D possibly TRBD2 on 6 matching bases. The CDR3 is made up of 15 amino acids. V was clipped by 4 bases and J by 3 bases, with 14 bases between them. The germline CDR1 and CDR2 sequences are MDHEN and SYDVKM. Looking up the rest from reference TRBV28 and TRBJ2-3 gives the full variable domain: DVKVTQSSRYLVKRTGEKVFLECVQDMDHENMFWYRQDPGLGLRLIYFSYDVKMKEKGDIPEGYSVSREKKERFSLILESASTNQTSMYLCASSSGTRGTDTQYFGPGTRLTVL.

The V and J genes are TRBV7-2 and TRBJ2-1; 8 bases are shared with TRBD2. The CDR3 is 16 amino acids. Germline CDR1 is SGHTA and CDR2 is FQGNSA. With 5 bases clipped from V and 0 bases from J, the junction kept 6 bases outside the gene matches. The CDR3 reads CASSRSGGYSYNEQFF. Here the CDR3 DNA reads TGTGCCAGCAGCCGGAGCGGGGGTTACTCCTACAATGAGCAGTTCTTC.

The CDR3 reads CASSDPWGSNTEAFF. The CDR3 DNA reads TGTGCCAGCAGTGATCCCTGGGGGTCTAACACTGAAGCTTTCTTT. This chain joins TRBV6-1 and TRBJ1-1; a weak D match, TRBD1 (5 bases). This CDR3 is 15 amino acids long. The V end lost 3 bases, the J end lost 2 bases, and 13 bases lay between the germline ends. From germline, CDR1 is MNHNS and CDR2 SASEGT.

The rearrangement joins TRBV9 to TRBJ1-2, with D possibly being TRBD1 (5 bases). Germline CDR1 reads SGDLS; CDR2 reads YYNGEE. The V gene lost 1 base and the J gene lost 4 bases, with 11 bases spanning the gap. The length of the CDR3 is 14 residues. The DNA of the CDR3 is TGTGCCAGCAGCGTACAGGGTATCCCCTATGGCTACACCTTC. Protein product: CASSVQGIPYGYTF.

The rearrangement uses TRBV28 and TRBJ1-1; TRBD1 aligns across 8 bases. This CDR3 has 16 amino acids. In germline, CDR1 is MDHEN, CDR2 SYDVKM. V was pared by 5 bases and J by 9 bases, with 17 bases of the junction left unmatched. The CDR3 here is CASSETSGPRGPKAFF. Here the CDR3 DNA reads TGTGCCAGCAGTGAGACTTCCGGGCCCAGGGGGCCTAAAGCTTTCTTT.

This sequence joins TRBV19 and TRBJ1-5, with D tentatively TRBD1 (5 bases). V gave up 3 bases and J gave up 1 base, with 16 bases separating them. The CDR3 totals 17 residues. Germline values: CDR1 LNHDA, CDR2 SQIVND (reference sequence). The CDR3 protein is CASSIGAGRDSNQPQHF. CDR3 bases: TGTGCCAGTAGTATTGGGGCAGGGAGAGACAGCAATCAGCCCCAGCATTTT.

This chain links TRBV4-1 with TRBJ2-1, with 13 bases matching TRBD2. The CDR3 is 17 residues long. Trimming cost V 2 bases and J 8 bases; bases outside gene matches: 9. Germline loops: CDR1 MGHRA, CDR2 YSYEKL. Here the CDR3 DNA reads TGCGCCAGCAGCCAAAGACTAGCGGGAGGTAGTTTGGATGAGCAGTTCTTC. Translation: CASSQRLAGGSLDEQFF.

This chain uses TRBV28 with TRBJ1-1; 10 bases map to TRBD1. Germline CDR1 and CDR2: MDHEN and SYDVKM. The ends lost 8 bases at V and 0 bases at J; junction bases unmatched: 3. This CDR3 comprises 14 residues. The CDR3 DNA is TGTGCCAGCGGGACAGGGGACATGAACACTGAAGCTTTCTTT. Translating it yields CASGTGDMNTEAFF.

The chain joins TRBV5-1 to TRBJ2-7; possibly TRBD2 for D (5 bases). The V end was cut by 2 bases, the J end by 6 bases, with 12 bases between. This CDR3 spans 13 amino acids. CDR1 is SGHRS, CDR2 YFSETQ, per germline. CDR3 nucleotides: TGCGCCAGCAGCTTCGAGGGAATAAGCGAGCAGTACTTC. Its translation: CASSFEGISEQYF.

V usage is TRBV7-8 and J usage is TRBJ2-2; D uncertain. Trimming left V 2 bases short and J 1 base short, with 2 bases between. Germline V gives CDR1 SGHVS, CDR2 FQNEAQ. This CDR3 spans 13 amino acids. The CDR3 reads CASSLRNTGELFF. The DNA for the CDR3 is TGTGCCAGCAGCTTAAGGAACACCGGGGAGCTGTTTTTT.

The genes are TRBV2 and TRBJ2-1, with TRBD2 matching 12 bases. The CDR3 has 16 amino acids. J gave up 10 bases and V 6 bases, and 13 bases lay outside the gene matches. Germline V CDR1 and CDR2: SNHLY, FYNNEI. The CDR3 protein is CASREGLAGKTREQFF. DNA for the CDR3: TGTGCCAGCAGGGAGGGACTAGCGGGCAAGACGCGGGAGCAGTTCTTC.

The rearrangement joins TRBV5-5 to TRBJ1-2; D gene unclear. This CDR3 has 13 amino acids. Germline CDR1 reads SGHKS; CDR2 reads YYEKEE (reference sequence). The V and J ends lost 4 bases and 3 bases respectively, with 10 bases between them. DNA of the CDR3: TGTGCCAGCAGCGTCGACGGTTACTATGGCTACACCTTC. It encodes CASSVDGYYGYTF. The full variable domain, in which reference TRBV5-5 and TRBJ1-2 provide the parts outside the CDR3, is DAGVTQSPTHLIKTRGQQVTLRCSPISGHKSVSWYQQVLGQGPQFIFQYYEKEERGRGNFPDRFSARQFPNYSSELNVNALLLGDSALYLCASSVDGYYGYTFGSGTRLTVV.

A remark on this clone: One end of the junction is discordant with germline, which a read error may explain. The genes are TRBV5-5 and TRBJ1-6; 7 nucleotides agree with TRBD1. Germline V gene lookup returns CDR1 SGHKS and CDR2 YYEKEE (reference sequence). The CDR3 is 15 residues long. CDR3 nucleotide sequence: TGCGCCAGCAGCCAAGAATACAGGGGTGATTCACCCCTCCACTTT. Its protein product is CASSQEYRGDSPLHF. The complete variable domain, with remaining parts taken from reference TRBV5-5 and TRBJ1-6, reads DAGVTQSPTHLIKTRGQQVTLRCSPISGHKSVSWYQQVLGQGPQFIFQYYEKEERGRGNFPDRFSARQFPNYSSELNVNALLLGDSALYLCASSQEYRGDSPLHFGNGTRLTVT.

This clone was detected a few times. The CDR3 region has the DNA TGTGCCAGCAGTCAACAGGGAAGGGGCAATCAGCCCCAGCATTTT. Translation gives CASSQQGRGNQPQHF. This chain uses TRBV28 with TRBJ1-5; D may be TRBD1 (6 bases). The CDR3 has 15 amino acids. Germline V CDR1 and CDR2: MDHEN, SYDVKM. Deletions cut 5 bases from V and 2 bases from J, with 13 bases between.

This sequence joins TRBV10-3 and TRBJ2-1; 10 bases are a match to TRBD1. Per germline, CDR1 ENHRY and CDR2 SYGVKD. Losses at the gene ends were 6 bases for V and 5 bases for J; bases not matched to a gene: 4. The CDR3 consists of 14 residues. In DNA, the CDR3 is TGTGCCATCAGCGGACAGGGGGACCACAATGAGCAGTTCTTC. Encoded protein: CAISGQGDHNEQFF.

The table lists this clone with a few counts. The chain employs TRBV30 and TRBJ2-1; 8 nucleotides align to TRBD2. Germline V lookup: CDR1 GTSNPN, CDR2 SVGIG (reference sequence). J gave up 6 bases and V 3 bases, and 4 bases lay outside the gene matches. There are 13 residues in the CDR3. The CDR3, as DNA: TGTGCCTGGAGCGTAGGACTAGCCAATGAGCAGTTCTTC. Its protein product is CAWSVGLANEQFF. Full variable domain (outside the CDR3, taken from reference TRBV30 and TRBJ2-1): SQTIHQWPATLVQPVGSPLSLECTVEGTSNPNLYWYRQAAGRGLQLLFYSVGIGQISSEVPQNLSASRPQDRQFILSSKKLLLSDSGFYLCAWSVGLANEQFFGPGTRLTVL.

The count of this clone is one. This chain uses TRBV7-2 with TRBJ1-1, with 7 bases that match TRBD1. The J segment lost 4 bases and the V segment lost 0 bases, leaving 5 bases of the junction unmatched. Looked up from germline, CDR1 is SGHTA and CDR2 is FQGNSA. This CDR3 has 15 residues. CDR3 protein: CASSLALTGFTEAFF. DNA of the CDR3: TGTGCCAGCAGCTTAGCGCTGACAGGGTTCACTGAAGCTTTCTTT.

The chain combines TRBV5-1 with TRBJ2-2; TRBD1 matches 10 bases. Germline trimming cut 3 bases from V and 5 bases from J; bases unmatched to any gene: 4. Germline CDR1 SGHRS, CDR2 YFSETQ. The CDR3 is 15 amino acids. CDR3 nucleotides: TGCGCCAGCAGCTCGACAGGGGGCTGGACCGGGGAGCTGTTTTTT. Translated, it gives CASSSTGGWTGELFF.